Listed below are T cell receptor beta chains from one sample, sequenced in a study of Ad26.COV2.S vaccination and SARS-CoV-2 variants. Some clones are missing from TCRdb's copy, which holds only in-frame ones; the method was immunoSEQ multiplex PCR. The profile shows 300,000 to 450,000 clones, roughly 84% of them singletons. The input for sequencing was peripheral blood, taken in a trial of Ad26.COV2.S vaccine versus placebo. Source of these receptors: a person aged 18 to 59 who received the Ad26.COV2.S COVID-19 vaccine or a placebo. Both conserved end residues are part of each CDR3. The order of the fields is V gene, clone size, D gene, J gene, CDR3 DNA, CDR3 protein. A D gene is named only where the DNA matches it firmly. Expanded clones are given a class, and other clones once, few, many or no size at all.

v_call: TRBV19; clone_size: NA; d_call: NA; j_call: TRBJ2-6; cdr3_nt: TGTGCCAGTAGTTTCCAGGTGTCTGGGGCCAACGTCCTGACTTTC; cdr3_aa: CASSFQVSGANVLTF
v_call: TRBV7-8; clone_size: NA; d_call: TRBD2; j_call: TRBJ2-5; cdr3_nt: TGTGCCAGCAGCTTTCTAGCGGGAGGGACCCAGTACTTC; cdr3_aa: CASSFLAGGTQYF
v_call: TRBV9; clone_size: NA; d_call: NA; j_call: TRBJ2-1; cdr3_nt: TGTGCCAGCAGCATTTTGGGCTCCAGCTCCTACAATGAGCAGTTCTTC; cdr3_aa: CASSILGSSSYNEQFF
v_call: TRBV7-2; clone_size: NA; d_call: NA; j_call: TRBJ1-2; cdr3_nt: TGTGCCAGCAGAAGGGGGGCCAGCGATGGCTACACCTTC; cdr3_aa: CASRRGASDGYTF
v_call: TRBV1; clone_size: NA; d_call: NA; j_call: TRBJ2-3; cdr3_nt: TGCACCAGCAGCCATCCCACTAGCGGGAACCATTTCCGCACAGATACGCAGTATTTT; cdr3_aa: CTSSHPTSGNHFRTDTQYF
v_call: TRBV10-2; clone_size: many; d_call: NA; j_call: TRBJ2-7; cdr3_nt: TGCGCCAGCAGTGGGGCGTTAGGGAATTCGGCTAAGTCGCGGCTCTACGAGCAGTACTTC; cdr3_aa: CASSGALGNSAKSRLYEQYF
v_call: TRBV5-1; clone_size: NA; d_call: TRBD1; j_call: TRBJ2-2; cdr3_nt: TGCGCCAGCAGCTGGAACAGGGGGCCCGGGGAGCTGTTTTTT; cdr3_aa: CASSWNRGPGELFF
v_call: TRBV27; clone_size: NA; d_call: NA; j_call: TRBJ2-3; cdr3_nt: TGTGCCAGCAGAACCGTATTCACAGATACGCAGTATTTT; cdr3_aa: CASRTVFTDTQYF
v_call: TRBV12-3/TRBV12-4; clone_size: NA; d_call: NA; j_call: TRBJ1-5; cdr3_nt: TGTGCCAGCACCACCTACAGGGATCAGCCCCAGCATTTT; cdr3_aa: CASTTYRDQPQHF
v_call: TRBV30; clone_size: NA; d_call: TRBD2; j_call: TRBJ2-5; cdr3_nt: TGTGCCTGGAGTACAGGGACTAGCGGGGGCCAAGAGACCCAGTACTTC; cdr3_aa: CAWSTGTSGGQETQYF
v_call: TRBV10-1; clone_size: NA; d_call: NA; j_call: TRBJ2-5; cdr3_nt: TGCGCCAGCTCCGATCGGTACCAAGAGACCCAGTACTTC; cdr3_aa: CASSDRYQETQYF
v_call: TRBV4-3; clone_size: many; d_call: TRBD2; j_call: TRBJ2-7; cdr3_nt: TGCGCCAGCAGCCAAGGATTGGACGGGAGGGGATCCTACGAGCAGTACTTC; cdr3_aa: CASSQGLDGRGSYEQYF
v_call: TRBV27; clone_size: many; d_call: TRBD2; j_call: TRBJ2-7; cdr3_nt: TGTGCCAGCTTAGGGGAGGGCCGGAACGAGCAGTACTTC; cdr3_aa: CASLGEGRNEQYF
v_call: TRBV9; clone_size: NA; d_call: TRBD2; j_call: TRBJ2-1; cdr3_nt: TGTGCCAGCAGCGACATAGCGGGGGGGCCCTCCTACAATGAGCAGTTCTTC; cdr3_aa: CASSDIAGGPSYNEQFF
v_call: TRBV6-5; clone_size: NA; d_call: TRBD1; j_call: TRBJ1-6; cdr3_nt: TGTGCCACCAAAGTTACAGGGGACTCACCCCTCCACTTT; cdr3_aa: CATKVTGDSPLHF
v_call: TRBV6-6; clone_size: NA; d_call: TRBD1; j_call: TRBJ2-3; cdr3_nt: TGTGCCAGCAGCGCAACAGGGGTGGATACAGATACGCAGTATTTT; cdr3_aa: CASSATGVDTDTQYF
v_call: TRBV6-2/TRBV6-3; clone_size: NA; d_call: NA; j_call: TRBJ1-5; cdr3_nt: TGTGCCAGCAGTGCAGGGTATAGCAATCAGCCCCAGCATTTT; cdr3_aa: CASSAGYSNQPQHF